Below, 18 T cell receptor beta chains from the same sample are listed, as sequenced in a study of T cells after yellow fever vaccination (dated by TCRdb to about 2019). In light of the paper, this sample's treatment or condition label describes: live attenuated yellow fever vaccine strain. Library creation used 5' RACE. Instrument used: Illumina NovaSeq 6000. TCRdb reanalyzed the raw reads on its own, using fastp at Q25 for trimming and MiXCR for clone calling, and kept in-frame beta chains. Each CDR3 protein gets just one entry, which takes the most common genes and DNA from the rows behind it. In all, the sample holds around 300,000 distinct CDR3 sequences, and approximately 4% of those were seen once. The biggest ten clones account for 20% to 25% of the sample. Sample: PBMCs, taken 5 days after the yellow fever booster vaccination. The receptors derive from a man aged 18 to 29 who received the YFV17D yellow fever vaccine.

This clonotype was seen only a few times. The V and J genes are TRBV12-3 or TRBV12-4 and TRBJ1-2; tentatively, D is TRBD1 (5 bases). The V gene lost 3 bases and the J gene lost 3 bases, with 14 bases spanning the gap. This CDR3 has 15 amino acids. The CDR3: CASSFYPGVDYGYTF. The DNA for the CDR3 is TGTGCCAGCAGTTTCTATCCGGGGGTCGACTATGGCTACACCTTC.

The V and J genes are TRBV12-5 and TRBJ1-5; a possible D gene is TRBD1 (6 bases). V was clipped by 6 bases and J by 7 bases, with 13 bases between them. This CDR3 is 13 amino acids long. Germline V gives CDR1 LGHNT, CDR2 FRNRAP. For the CDR3, the DNA is TGTGCTAGTGGCCCCGAGGGGGGCCAGCCCCAGCATTTT. Encoded protein: CASGPEGGQPQHF.

The V call is TRBV4-2, the J call TRBJ2-7; D is perhaps TRBD1 (6 bases). This CDR3 has 18 amino acids. Germline V gene sequence: CDR1 LGHNA, CDR2 YNFKEQ. V was shortened by 2 bases and J by 4 bases, with 24 bases between the two germline ends. CDR3 DNA: TGTGCCAGCAGCCAACAAAGGGGCAGGGGCACGGAGCGGTACGAGCAGTACTTC. This sequence encodes CASSQQRGRGTERYEQYF.

The sample holds a few counts of this clonotype. The rearrangement uses TRBV6-2 or TRBV6-3 and TRBJ2-3; TRBD2 matches 10 bases. The V segment lost 5 bases and the J segment 4 bases; nucleotides outside the gene matches: 12. The CDR3 runs 17 residues. Germline values: CDR1 MNHEY, CDR2 SVGEGT. The CDR3 bases are TGTGCCAGCAGTCGCCCGACGGGACTAGCGTCCCCAGATACGCAGTATTTT. Protein: CASSRPTGLASPDTQYF.

The chain joins TRBV29-1 to TRBJ1-1, with TRBD1 identical over 7 bases. Germline V gene data show CDR1 as SQVTM and CDR2 as ANQGSEA. This CDR3 is 16 amino acids long. V lost 5 bases to trimming and J lost 4 bases; unmatched junction nucleotides: 16. CDR3 region: CSVLRQGTLTSTEAFF. Written as DNA, the CDR3 is TGCAGCGTTCTTAGACAGGGAACCCTAACCTCCACTGAAGCTTTCTTT.

This clonotype was detected many times. The V and J genes are TRBV12-5 and TRBJ2-7; 7 nucleotides line up with TRBD1. This CDR3 spans 15 amino acids. Germline V gene lookup returns CDR1 LGHNT and CDR2 FRNRAP. V shed 6 bases and J 2 bases; nucleotides not matched to a gene: 10. In nucleotides, the CDR3 is TGTGCTAGTGGACACCGACAGGGTGGGGCCTACGAGCAGTACTTC. Translating it yields CASGHRQGGAYEQYF.

V usage is TRBV5-1 and J usage is TRBJ2-7; perhaps TRBD2 as D (6 bases). CDR3 size: 17 residues. Germline assignment: CDR1 SGHRS and CDR2 YFSETQ. Trimming shortened V by 4 bases and J by 3 bases, and 23 bases separated the two germline ends. The CDR3 region is CASSRGGLRGAVYEQYF. DNA for the CDR3: TGCGCCAGCAGCCGAGGCGGCCTTCGCGGGGCGGTCTACGAGCAGTACTTC.

The chain employs TRBV27 and TRBJ2-5; D is possibly TRBD1 (6 bases). V was cut by 5 bases and J by 5 bases, with 15 bases left in between. Germline lookup yields CDR1 MNHEY and CDR2 SMNVEV (reference sequence). This CDR3 region has 14 residues. This chain's CDR3 is CASSPQGQGETQYF. DNA of the CDR3: TGTGCCAGCAGTCCTCAGGGGCAGGGGGAGACCCAGTACTTC.

The chain has TRBV14 and TRBJ2-3; possible D gene TRBD1, 7 bases. Looked up from germline, CDR1 is SGHDN and CDR2 is FVKESK. CDR3 size: 13 residues. Trimming stripped 3 bases from V and 5 bases from J, with 9 bases between. Here the CDR3 DNA reads TGTGCCAGCAGCCACCAGGGGGGAGATACGCAGTATTTT. It codes for CASSHQGGDTQYF.

In DNA form, the CDR3 reads TGTGCCAGCAGCCCCAAACAGGGAACCTACGAGCAGTACGTC. Its protein product is CASSPKQGTYEQYV. The chain employs TRBV7-9 and TRBJ2-7; D might be TRBD1 (6 bases). Germline CDR1 and CDR2: SEHNR and FQNEAQ (reference sequence). The length of the CDR3 is 14 residues. Between the trimmed V and J ends, which lost 5 bases and 2 bases, there was a span of 13 bases.

The chain is built from TRBV28 and TRBJ1-2, with 8 nucleotides matching TRBD1. J gave up 5 bases and V 6 bases, and 2 bases lay outside the gene matches. Germline values: CDR1 MDHEN, CDR2 SYDVKM. This CDR3 region has 12 residues. CDR3 sequence reads: CASRDRAYGYTF. DNA of the CDR3: TGTGCCAGCAGGGACAGGGCTTATGGCTACACCTTC.

This clonotype was seen more than once but under ten times. V usage is TRBV10-2 and J usage is TRBJ1-5; D is unclear. This CDR3 is 13 amino acids long. Trimming left V 2 bases short and J 4 bases short, with 6 bases between. Germline V CDR1 and CDR2: WSHSY, SAAADI. Written as DNA, the CDR3 is TGCGCCAGCAGTGAGAGTAGGAATCAGCCCCAGCATTTT. As protein: CASSESRNQPQHF.

This clonotype occurred many times. J is TRBJ2-5 and V is TRBV15; 9 bases map to TRBD1. After removal of 6 bases from V and 4 bases from J, the junction contained 3 bases not matched to a gene. This CDR3 has 13 amino acids. Germline CDR1 is LNHNV and CDR2 is YYDKDF (reference sequence). CDR3 DNA sequence: TGTGCCACCAGACAGGGGGCGGGAGAGACCCAGTACTTC. Amino acid sequence: CATRQGAGETQYF.

This clonotype was observed a handful of times. The chain combines TRBV6-5 with TRBJ2-1, with TRBD2 matching over 15 bases. V lost 5 bases to trimming and J lost 8 bases; unmatched junction nucleotides: 4. CDR1 MNHEY and CDR2 SVGAGI come from the germline V gene. This CDR3 spans 15 amino acids. CDR3 residues: CASSGLAGGRDEQFF. The CDR3 DNA is TGTGCCAGCAGTGGACTAGCGGGGGGGAGGGATGAGCAGTTCTTC.

This clonotype came up a few times. The chain couples TRBV6-6 to TRBJ1-2; 7 bases align to TRBD1. This CDR3 comprises 13 residues. With 6 bases clipped from V and 6 bases from J, the junction kept 7 bases outside the gene matches. The germline gives CDR1 MNHNY, CDR2 SVGAGI (reference sequence). This CDR3 is CASRETGTNGYTF. In nucleotides, the CDR3 is TGTGCCAGCAGAGAGACAGGGACGAATGGCTACACCTTC.

This clonotype was recorded at least ten times. The J gene is TRBJ1-6, the V gene TRBV12-3 or TRBV12-4, with no clear D. The CDR3 spans 14 residues. The V and J ends lost 2 bases and 7 bases respectively, with 9 bases between them. DNA for the CDR3: TGTGCCAGCAGTTTATTGTGGCCAAATTCACCCCTCCACTTT. Translation: CASSLLWPNSPLHF.

This clonotype appeared many times. This chain connects TRBV6-2 or TRBV6-3 to TRBJ2-1; perhaps TRBD2 as D (5 bases). CDR1 and CDR2 (germline): MNHEY, SVGEGT. V was pared by 6 bases and J by 0 bases, with 9 bases between. The CDR3 loop spans 14 amino acids. In nucleotides, the CDR3 is TGTGCCAGCAGAGCGGTGAGCTCCTACAATGAGCAGTTCTTC. This encodes CASRAVSSYNEQFF.

This clonotype was detected a few times. V and J are TRBV12-3 or TRBV12-4 and TRBJ2-3, with D perhaps matching TRBD2 (5 bases). Trimming removed 7 bases from V and 9 bases from J, with 11 bases in between. The CDR3 sequence is 11 residues long. The CDR3 region is CASKSGPTQYF. The CDR3 DNA reads TGTGCCAGCAAGAGCGGTCCCACGCAGTATTTT.